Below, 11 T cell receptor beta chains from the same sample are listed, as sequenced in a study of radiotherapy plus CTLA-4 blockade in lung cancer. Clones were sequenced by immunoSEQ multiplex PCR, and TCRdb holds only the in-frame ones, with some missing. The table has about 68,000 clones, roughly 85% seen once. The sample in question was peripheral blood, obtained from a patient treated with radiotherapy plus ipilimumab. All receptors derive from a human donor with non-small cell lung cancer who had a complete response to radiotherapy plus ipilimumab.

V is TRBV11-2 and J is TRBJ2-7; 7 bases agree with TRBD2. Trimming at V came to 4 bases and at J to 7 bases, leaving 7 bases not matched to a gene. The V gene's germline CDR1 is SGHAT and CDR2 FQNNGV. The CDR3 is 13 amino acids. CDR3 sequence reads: CASSWTRALEQYV. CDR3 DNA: TGTGCCAGCAGCTGGACTAGGGCGCTAGAGCAGTACGTC.

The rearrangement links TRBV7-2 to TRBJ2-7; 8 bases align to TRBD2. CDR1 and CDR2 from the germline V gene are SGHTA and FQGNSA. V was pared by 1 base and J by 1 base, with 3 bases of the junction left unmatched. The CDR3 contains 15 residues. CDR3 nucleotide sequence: TGTGCCAGCAGCTTAGGGACTAGCAGGTCCTACGAGCAGTACGTC. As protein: CASSLGTSRSYEQYV.

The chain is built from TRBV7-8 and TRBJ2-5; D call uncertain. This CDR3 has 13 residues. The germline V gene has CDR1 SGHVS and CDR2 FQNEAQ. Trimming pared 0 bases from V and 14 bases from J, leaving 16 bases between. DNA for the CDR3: TGTGCCAGCAGCTTAGCCTCGGATAGTAGTCAATACTTC. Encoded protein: CASSLASDSSQYF.

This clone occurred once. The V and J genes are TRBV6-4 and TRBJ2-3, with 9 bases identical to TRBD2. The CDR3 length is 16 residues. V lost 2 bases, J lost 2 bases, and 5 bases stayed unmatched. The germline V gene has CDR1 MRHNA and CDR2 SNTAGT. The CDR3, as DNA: TGTGCCAGCAGTGACGCCGGGACTAGCTTCACAGATACGCAGTATTTT. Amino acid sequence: CASSDAGTSFTDTQYF.

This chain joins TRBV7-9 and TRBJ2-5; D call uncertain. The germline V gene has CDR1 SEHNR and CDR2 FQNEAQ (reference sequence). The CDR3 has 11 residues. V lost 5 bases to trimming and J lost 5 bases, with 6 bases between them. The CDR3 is CASSPRETQYF. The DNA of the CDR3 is TGTGCCAGCAGCCCAAGGGAGACCCAGTACTTC.

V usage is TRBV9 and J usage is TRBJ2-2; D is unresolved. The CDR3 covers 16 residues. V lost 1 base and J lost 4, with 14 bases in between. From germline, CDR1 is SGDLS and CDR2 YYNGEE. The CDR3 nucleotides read TGTGCCAGCAGCGTAATGGTTAGTGCAGGCACCGGGGAGCTGTTTTTT. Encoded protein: CASSVMVSAGTGELFF.

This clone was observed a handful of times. This chain's CDR3 is CASSLMASGVNEQFF. DNA of the CDR3: TGTGCCAGCAGCTTAATGGCTAGCGGGGTCAATGAGCAGTTCTTC. The chain has TRBV7-2 and TRBJ2-1, with 9 bases fitting TRBD2. Germline-derived CDR1 and CDR2 are SGHTA and FQGNSA. The CDR3 runs 15 residues. V lost 2 bases to trimming and J lost 6 bases; unmatched junction nucleotides: 5.

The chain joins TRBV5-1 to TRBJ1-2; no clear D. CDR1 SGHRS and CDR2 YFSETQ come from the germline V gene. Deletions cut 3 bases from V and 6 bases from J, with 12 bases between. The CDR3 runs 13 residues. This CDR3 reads CASSWSSTDGYTF. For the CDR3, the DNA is TGCGCCAGCAGCTGGTCCTCAACGGATGGCTACACCTTC.

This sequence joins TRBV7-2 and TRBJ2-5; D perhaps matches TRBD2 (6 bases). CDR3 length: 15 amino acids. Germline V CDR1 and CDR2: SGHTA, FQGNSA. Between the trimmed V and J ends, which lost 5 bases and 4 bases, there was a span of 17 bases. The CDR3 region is CASSRRGRSGETQYF. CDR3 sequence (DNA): TGTGCCAGCAGCAGGCGGGGCCGGAGCGGAGAGACCCAGTACTTC.

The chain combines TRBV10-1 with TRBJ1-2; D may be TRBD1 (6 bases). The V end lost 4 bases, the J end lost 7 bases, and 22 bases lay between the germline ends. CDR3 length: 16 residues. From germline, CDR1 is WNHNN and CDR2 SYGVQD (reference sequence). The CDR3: CASSAEKGEKMSGYTF. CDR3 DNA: TGCGCCAGCAGTGCCGAAAAGGGGGAAAAAATGAGTGGCTACACCTTC.

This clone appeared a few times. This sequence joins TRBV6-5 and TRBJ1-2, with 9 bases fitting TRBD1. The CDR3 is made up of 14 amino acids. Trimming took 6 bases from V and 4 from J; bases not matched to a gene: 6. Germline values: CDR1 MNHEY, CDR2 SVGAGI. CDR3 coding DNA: TGTGCCAGCAGCGGGACAGGGTCGGGCTATGGCTACACCTTC. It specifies CASSGTGSGYGYTF.